Included here is one T cell receptor (beta chain) sequence, with context. Antigen unknown. CD45RO-negative CD8 cells positively selected for CCR7 made up the naive population, which excluded terminally differentiated effector memory CD45RA+ cells. Germline assignment: CDR1 MGHRA and CDR2 YSYEKL. V lost 4 bases to trimming and J lost 3 bases; unmatched junction nucleotides: 5. CDR3 length: 15 amino acids. Produced via immunoSEQ multiplex PCR; TCRdb's table is partial and in-frame only. This repertoire shows about 2.1 million clones, around 93% found once; its top ten account for about 1.7%. This specimen belongs to a study of shared clonotypes between healthy human individuals. Across the whole study: Each donor's CD4 naive and CD4 memory cells filled three plates apiece, CD8 naive two, and CD8 memory one. Study results and caveats: Relative to their counterparts shared across all four donors, non-shared clonotypes exhibited diminished generation probabilities.

J is TRBJ2-1 and V is TRBV4-1, with 8 bases that match TRBD2. Sequencing was done on a sample of naive CD8+ T cells from PBMCs. The receptor's source is a man aged 18 to 35 in good health. Some clones in this sample may be carry-over from other donors' samples. This CDR3 reads CASSPSGSIYNEQFF. The DNA for the CDR3 is TGCGCCAGCAGCCCCAGCGGGAGTATCTACAATGAGCAGTTCTTC.